This T cell receptor (beta chain) was captured in a study of early T cells in non-severe SARS-CoV-2 infection. Germline V lookup: CDR1 KGHSH, CDR2 LQKENI. This CDR3 is built from 13 residues. The V gene lost 5 bases and the J gene lost 0 bases, with 7 bases spanning the gap. The library protocol tagged individual cDNA molecules with unique molecular identifiers. In TCRdb, the 5' RACE reads were re-called with MiXCR into one record per CDR3 protein. Of 100,000 to 150,000 distinct CDR3 sequences in the sample, 15% were seen once. The receptor comes from an adult who was a healthcare worker with PCR-confirmed SARS-CoV-2 infection or an uninfected control (not recorded which). V usage is TRBV18 and J usage is TRBJ1-1, with D uncertain. Sequencing was carried out using whole blood. The CDR3 region is CASSGEMNTEAFF. The CDR3 DNA is TGTGCCAGCTCAGGAGAGATGAACACTGAAGCTTTCTTT.